The 3 T cell receptor beta chains listed next were all sequenced from one sample in a study of regulatory T cells in long-lasting Graves disease. Time point here: newly diagnosed GD, antithyroid drugs for less than 3 months. Scientists built the TCR library using RNA that was extracted from PBMCs. Assembly of TCR beta libraries relied on iRepertoire HTBI primers together with Arm-PCR of CDR3 regions. TCRdb analysed the multiplex PCR reads with MiXCR anew, one entry per CDR3 protein. The sample yields roughly 400,000 distinct CDR3 sequences, approximately 15% seen once. These same data were also listed under a study on T cells in Graves' hyperthyroidism and ophthalmopathy.

The sequencing here drew on peripheral blood mononuclear cells (PBMCs), taken at new diagnosis, from a patient treated with antithyroid drugs. Receptors were obtained from a woman aged 35 to 49 with Graves disease.

The V call is TRBV2, the J call TRBJ2-7, with 9 bases lining up with TRBD1. Germline CDR1 reads SNHLY; CDR2 reads FYNNEI. V gave up 8 bases and J gave up 5 bases; unmatched junction bases: 7. The CDR3 totals 13 residues. The CDR3 is CASGGQGRHEQYF. Written as DNA, the CDR3 is TGTGCCAGCGGGGGACAGGGTAGGCACGAGCAGTACTTC.

This clonotype showed up many times. The J gene is TRBJ2-3, the V gene TRBV2; D perhaps matches TRBD1 (6 bases). This CDR3 has 14 amino acids. Germline CDR1 reads SNHLY; CDR2 reads FYNNEI. Deletions cut 5 bases from V and 11 bases from J, with 20 bases between. CDR3 nucleotides: TGTGCCAGCAGTCCTAACCGACAGGCGGATGGGCAGTATTTT. Protein: CASSPNRQADGQYF. Combining the CDR3 with reference TRBV2 and TRBJ2-3 gives the whole variable domain EPEVTQTPSHQVTQMGQEVILRCVPISNHLYFYWYRQILGQKVEFLVSFYNNEISEKSEIFDDQFSVERPDGSNFTLKIRSTKLEDSAMYFCASSPNRQADGQYFGPGTRLTVL.

This clonotype was seen at least ten times. The chain joins TRBV28 to TRBJ2-5; 8 bases are a match to TRBD2. The CDR3 is 14 residues long. With V trimmed by 4 bases and J by 5 bases, 6 bases remained unmatched. Germline-derived CDR1 and CDR2 are MDHEN and SYDVKM. CDR3 protein: CASSYGTRSETQYF. CDR3 nucleotides: TGTGCCAGCAGTTACGGGACTAGGAGTGAGACCCAGTACTTC.